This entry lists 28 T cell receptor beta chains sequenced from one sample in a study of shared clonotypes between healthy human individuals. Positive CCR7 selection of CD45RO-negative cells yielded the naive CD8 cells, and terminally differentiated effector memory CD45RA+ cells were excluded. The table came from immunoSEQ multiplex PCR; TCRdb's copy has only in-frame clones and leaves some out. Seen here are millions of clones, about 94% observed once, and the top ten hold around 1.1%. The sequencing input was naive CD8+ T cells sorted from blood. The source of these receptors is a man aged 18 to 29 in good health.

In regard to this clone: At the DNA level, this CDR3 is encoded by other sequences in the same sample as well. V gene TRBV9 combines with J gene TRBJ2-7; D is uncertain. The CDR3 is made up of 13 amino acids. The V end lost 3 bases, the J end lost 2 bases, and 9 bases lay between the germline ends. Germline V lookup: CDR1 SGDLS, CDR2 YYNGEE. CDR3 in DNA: TGTGCCAGCAGCGAAGGACCCGCCTACGAGCAGTACTTC. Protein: CASSEGPAYEQYF. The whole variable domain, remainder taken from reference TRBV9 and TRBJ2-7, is DSGVTQTPKHLITATGQRVTLRCSPRSGDLSVYWYQQSLDQGLQFLIQYYNGEERAKGNILERFSAQQFPDLHSELNLSSLELGDSALYFCASSEGPAYEQYFGPGTRLTVT.

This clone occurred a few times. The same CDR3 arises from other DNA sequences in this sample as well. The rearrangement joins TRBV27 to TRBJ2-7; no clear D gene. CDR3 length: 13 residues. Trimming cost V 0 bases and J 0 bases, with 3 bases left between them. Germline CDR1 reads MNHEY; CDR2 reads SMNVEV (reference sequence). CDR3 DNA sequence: TGTGCCAGCAGTTTATCACCCTCCTACGAGCAGTACTTC. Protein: CASSLSPSYEQYF.

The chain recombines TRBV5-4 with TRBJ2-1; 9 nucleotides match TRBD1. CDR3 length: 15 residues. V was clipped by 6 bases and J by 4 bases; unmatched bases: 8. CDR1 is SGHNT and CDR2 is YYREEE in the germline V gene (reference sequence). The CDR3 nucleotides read TGTGCCAGCAAAAAGGACAGGGGCTCATACAATGAGCAGTTCTTC. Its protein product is CASKKDRGSYNEQFF.

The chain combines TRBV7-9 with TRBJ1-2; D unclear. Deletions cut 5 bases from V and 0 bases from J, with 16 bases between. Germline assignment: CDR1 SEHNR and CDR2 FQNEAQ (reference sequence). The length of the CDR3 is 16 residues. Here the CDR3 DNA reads TGTGCCAGCAGCGCTAGCGGGCAGTTAGCTAACTATGGCTACACCTTC. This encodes CASSASGQLANYGYTF.

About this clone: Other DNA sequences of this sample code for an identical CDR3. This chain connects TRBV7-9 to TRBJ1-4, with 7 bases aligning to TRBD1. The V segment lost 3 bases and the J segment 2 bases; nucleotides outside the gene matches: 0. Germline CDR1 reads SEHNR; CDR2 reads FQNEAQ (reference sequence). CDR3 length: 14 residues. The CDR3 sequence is CASSFRGTNEKLFF. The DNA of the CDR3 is TGTGCCAGCAGCTTCAGGGGGACTAATGAAAAACTGTTTTTT.

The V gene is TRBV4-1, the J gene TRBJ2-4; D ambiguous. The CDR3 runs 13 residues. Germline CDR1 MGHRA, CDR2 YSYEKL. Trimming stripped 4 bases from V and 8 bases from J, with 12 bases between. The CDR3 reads CASSRLPADIQYF. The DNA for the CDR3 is TGCGCCAGCAGCCGCCTGCCTGCGGACATTCAGTACTTC.

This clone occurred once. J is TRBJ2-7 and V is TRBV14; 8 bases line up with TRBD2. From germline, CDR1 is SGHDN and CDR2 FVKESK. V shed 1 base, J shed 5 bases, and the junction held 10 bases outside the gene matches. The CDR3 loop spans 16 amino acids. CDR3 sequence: CASSQGLFLAGDEQYF. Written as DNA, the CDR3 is TGTGCCAGCAGCCAAGGTCTTTTCCTAGCGGGTGACGAGCAGTACTTC. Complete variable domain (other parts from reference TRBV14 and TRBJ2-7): EAGVTQFPSHSVIEKGQTVTLRCDPISGHDNLYWYRRVMGKEIKFLLHFVKESKQDESGMPNNRFLAERTGGTYSTLKVQPAELEDSGVYFCASSQGLFLAGDEQYFGPGTRLTVT.

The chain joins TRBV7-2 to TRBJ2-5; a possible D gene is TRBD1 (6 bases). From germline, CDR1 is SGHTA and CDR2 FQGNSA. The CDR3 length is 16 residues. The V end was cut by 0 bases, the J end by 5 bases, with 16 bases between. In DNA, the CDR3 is TGTGCCAGCAGCTTAGCGACAGGTCCAGTTTGGGAGACCCAGTACTTC. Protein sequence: CASSLATGPVWETQYF.

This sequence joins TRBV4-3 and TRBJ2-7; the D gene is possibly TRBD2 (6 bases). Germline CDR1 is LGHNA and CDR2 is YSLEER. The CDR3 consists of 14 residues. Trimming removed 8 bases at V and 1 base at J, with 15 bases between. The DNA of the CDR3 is TGCGCCAGCTCTCCGGAGCGGGCTTCCTACGAGCAGTACTTC. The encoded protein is CASSPERASYEQYF.

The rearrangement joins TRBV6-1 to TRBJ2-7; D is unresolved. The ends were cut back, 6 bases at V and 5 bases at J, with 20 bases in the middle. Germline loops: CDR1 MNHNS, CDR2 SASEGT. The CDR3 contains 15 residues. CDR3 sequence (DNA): TGTGCCAGCAGAACCCTAGGCGCGCGTACTGACGAGCAGTACTTC. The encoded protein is CASRTLGARTDEQYF.

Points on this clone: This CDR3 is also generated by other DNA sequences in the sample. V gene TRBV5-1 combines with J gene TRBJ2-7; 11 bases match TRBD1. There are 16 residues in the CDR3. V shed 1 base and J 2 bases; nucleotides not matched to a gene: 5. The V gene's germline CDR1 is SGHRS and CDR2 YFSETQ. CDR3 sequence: CASSLSPGQGAYEQYF. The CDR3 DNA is TGCGCCAGCAGCTTGTCTCCGGGACAGGGGGCCTACGAGCAGTACTTC.

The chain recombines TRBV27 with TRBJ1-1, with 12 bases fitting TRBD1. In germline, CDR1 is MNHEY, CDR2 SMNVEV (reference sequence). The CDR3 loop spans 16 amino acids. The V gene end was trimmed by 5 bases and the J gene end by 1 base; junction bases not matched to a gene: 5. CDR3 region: CASSLGTGGGNTEAFF. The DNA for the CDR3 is TGTGCCAGCAGTCTCGGGACAGGGGGCGGGAACACTGAAGCTTTCTTT.

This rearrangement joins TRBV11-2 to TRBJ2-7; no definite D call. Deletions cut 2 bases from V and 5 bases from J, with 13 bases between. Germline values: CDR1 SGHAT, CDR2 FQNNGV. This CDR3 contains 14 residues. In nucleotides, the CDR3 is TGTGCCAGCAGCTTAACCCCTTCGTTTGACGAGCAGTACTTC. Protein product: CASSLTPSFDEQYF.

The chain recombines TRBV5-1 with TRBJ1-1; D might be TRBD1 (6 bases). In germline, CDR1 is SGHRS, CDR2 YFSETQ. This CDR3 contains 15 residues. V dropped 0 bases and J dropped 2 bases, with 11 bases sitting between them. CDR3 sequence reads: CASSLASRGNTEAFF. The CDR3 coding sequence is TGCGCCAGCAGCTTGGCGAGCAGGGGAAACACTGAAGCTTTCTTT.

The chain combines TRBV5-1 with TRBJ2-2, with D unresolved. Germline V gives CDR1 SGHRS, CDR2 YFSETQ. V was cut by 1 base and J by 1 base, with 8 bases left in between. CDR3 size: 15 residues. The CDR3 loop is CASSLPGLNTGELFF. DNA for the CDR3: TGCGCCAGCAGCTTGCCGGGCCTGAACACCGGGGAGCTGTTTTTT.

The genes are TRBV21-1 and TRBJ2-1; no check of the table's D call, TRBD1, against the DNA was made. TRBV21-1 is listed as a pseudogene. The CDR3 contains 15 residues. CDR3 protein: CASSTRTGAYNEQFF. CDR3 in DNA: TGTGCCAGCAGCACGCGGACAGGGGCCTACAATGAGCAGTTCTTC.

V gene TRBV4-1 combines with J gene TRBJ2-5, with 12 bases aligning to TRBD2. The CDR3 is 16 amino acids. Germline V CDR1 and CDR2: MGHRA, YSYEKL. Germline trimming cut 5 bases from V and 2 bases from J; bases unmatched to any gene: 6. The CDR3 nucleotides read TGCGCCAGCAGCGGGCGACTAGCGGGGGAACAAGAGACCCAGTACTTC. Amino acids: CASSGRLAGEQETQYF.

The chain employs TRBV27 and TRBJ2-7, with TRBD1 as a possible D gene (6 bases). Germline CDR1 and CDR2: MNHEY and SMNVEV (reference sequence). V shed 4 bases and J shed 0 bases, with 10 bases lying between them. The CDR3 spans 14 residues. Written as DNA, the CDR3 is TGTGCCAGCAGTTCGGACAGTAGCTCCTACGAGCAGTACTTC. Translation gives CASSSDSSSYEQYF.

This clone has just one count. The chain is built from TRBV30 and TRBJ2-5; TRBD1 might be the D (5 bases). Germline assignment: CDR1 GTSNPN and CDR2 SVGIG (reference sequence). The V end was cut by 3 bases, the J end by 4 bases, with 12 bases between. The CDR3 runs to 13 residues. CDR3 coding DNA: TGTGCCTGGAGCCCCGACAGAGGAGAGACCCAGTACTTC. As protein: CAWSPDRGETQYF.

This CDR3 reads CASSIGWQPQHF. The DNA for the CDR3 is TGCGCCAGCAGTATTGGGTGGCAGCCCCAGCATTTT. The rearrangement links TRBV10-2 to TRBJ1-5; D ambiguous. Trimming stripped 5 bases from V and 7 bases from J, with 9 bases between. The CDR3 has 12 amino acids. CDR1 and CDR2 (germline): WSHSY, SAAADI.

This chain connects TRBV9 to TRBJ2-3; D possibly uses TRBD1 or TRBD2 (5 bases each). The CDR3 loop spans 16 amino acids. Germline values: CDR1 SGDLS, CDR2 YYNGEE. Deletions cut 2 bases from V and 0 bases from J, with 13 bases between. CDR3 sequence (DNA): TGTGCCAGCAGCGTGATAGGGACCACCAGCACAGATACGCAGTATTTT. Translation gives CASSVIGTTSTDTQYF. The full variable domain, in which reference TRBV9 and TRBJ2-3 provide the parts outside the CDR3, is DSGVTQTPKHLITATGQRVTLRCSPRSGDLSVYWYQQSLDQGLQFLIQYYNGEERAKGNILERFSAQQFPDLHSELNLSSLELGDSALYFCASSVIGTTSTDTQYFGPGTRLTVL.

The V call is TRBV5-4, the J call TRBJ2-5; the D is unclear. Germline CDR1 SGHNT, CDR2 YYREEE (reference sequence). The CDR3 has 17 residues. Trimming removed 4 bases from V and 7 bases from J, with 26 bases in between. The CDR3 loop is CASSAHGVQISAMTQYF. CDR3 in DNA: TGTGCCAGCAGCGCCCATGGGGTCCAGATTTCGGCGATGACCCAGTACTTC.

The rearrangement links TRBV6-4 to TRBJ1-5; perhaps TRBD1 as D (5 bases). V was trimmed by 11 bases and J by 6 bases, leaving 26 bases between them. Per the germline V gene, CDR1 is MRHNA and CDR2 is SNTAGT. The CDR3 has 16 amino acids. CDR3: CAHPGAENRAGQPQHF. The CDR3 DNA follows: TGTGCCCACCCTGGGGCCGAAAACCGAGCTGGTCAGCCCCAGCATTTT.

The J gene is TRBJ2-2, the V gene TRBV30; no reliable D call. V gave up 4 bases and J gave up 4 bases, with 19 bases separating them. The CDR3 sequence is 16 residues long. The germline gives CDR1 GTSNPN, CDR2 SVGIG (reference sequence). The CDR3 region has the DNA TGTGCCTGGAACCCGGACGTTGGTTGGAGCACCGGGGAGCTGTTTTTT. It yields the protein CAWNPDVGWSTGELFF.

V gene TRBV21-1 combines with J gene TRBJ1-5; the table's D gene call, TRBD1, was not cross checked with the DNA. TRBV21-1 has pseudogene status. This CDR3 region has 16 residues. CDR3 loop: CASSKARQDHLRPQHF. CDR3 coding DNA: TGTGCCAGCAGCAAGGCTCGACAGGACCATCTGCGGCCCCAGCATTTT.

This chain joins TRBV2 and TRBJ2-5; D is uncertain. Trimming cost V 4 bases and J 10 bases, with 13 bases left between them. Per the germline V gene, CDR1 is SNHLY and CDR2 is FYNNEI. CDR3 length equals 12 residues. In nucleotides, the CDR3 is TGTGCCAGCAGTGCCCCCTTGGGCGGCCAGTACTTC. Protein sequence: CASSAPLGGQYF.

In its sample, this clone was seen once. CDR3 DNA: TGTGCCAGCAGTTGGGCAGGCTTATGGAATTCACCCCTCCACTTT. Protein product: CASSWAGLWNSPLHF. The J gene is TRBJ1-6, the V gene TRBV28; the D is unclear. The CDR3 runs 15 residues. V gave up 4 bases and J gave up 7 bases, with 14 bases separating them. The V gene's germline CDR1 is MDHEN and CDR2 SYDVKM.

In DNA form, the CDR3 reads TGTGCCAGCAGCTTAGACCCGGGGGGTGCCGGGGATACGCAGTATTTT. Its translation: CASSLDPGGAGDTQYF. The rearrangement links TRBV11-2 to TRBJ2-3; 7 bases match TRBD2. Trimming removed 0 bases from V and 6 bases from J; junction bases left unmatched: 9. Germline V lookup: CDR1 SGHAT, CDR2 FQNNGV. CDR3 size: 16 residues.